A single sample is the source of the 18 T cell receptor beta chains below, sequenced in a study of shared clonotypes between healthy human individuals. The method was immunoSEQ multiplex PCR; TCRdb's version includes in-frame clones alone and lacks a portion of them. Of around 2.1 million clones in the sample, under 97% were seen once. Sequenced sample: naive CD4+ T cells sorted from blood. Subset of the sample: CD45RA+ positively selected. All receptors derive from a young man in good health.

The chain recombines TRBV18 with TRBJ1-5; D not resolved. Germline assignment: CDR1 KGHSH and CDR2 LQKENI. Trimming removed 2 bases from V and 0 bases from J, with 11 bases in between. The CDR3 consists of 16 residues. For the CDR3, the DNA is TGTGCCAGCTCACCAGCCGGCCCCATTAGCAATCAGCCCCAGCATTTT. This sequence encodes CASSPAGPISNQPQHF.

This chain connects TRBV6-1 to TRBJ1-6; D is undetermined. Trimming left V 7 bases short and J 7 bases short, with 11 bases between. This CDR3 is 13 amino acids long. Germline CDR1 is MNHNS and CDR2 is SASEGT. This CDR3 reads CASTGRSNSPLHF. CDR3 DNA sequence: TGTGCCAGCACCGGAAGGTCGAATTCACCCCTCCACTTT.

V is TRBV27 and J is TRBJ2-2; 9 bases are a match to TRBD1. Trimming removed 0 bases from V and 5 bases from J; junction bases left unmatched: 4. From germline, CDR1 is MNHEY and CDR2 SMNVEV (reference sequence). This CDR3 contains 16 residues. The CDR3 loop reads CASSLSPTGGTGELFF. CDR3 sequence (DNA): TGTGCCAGCAGTTTATCCCCGACAGGGGGTACCGGGGAGCTGTTTTTT.

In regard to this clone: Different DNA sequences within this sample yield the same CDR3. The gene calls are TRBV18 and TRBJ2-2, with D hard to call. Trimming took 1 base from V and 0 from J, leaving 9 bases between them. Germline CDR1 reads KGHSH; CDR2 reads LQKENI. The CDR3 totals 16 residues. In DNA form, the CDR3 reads TGTGCCAGCTCACCACTTGCGACGGCGAACACCGGGGAGCTGTTTTTT. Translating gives CASSPLATANTGELFF.

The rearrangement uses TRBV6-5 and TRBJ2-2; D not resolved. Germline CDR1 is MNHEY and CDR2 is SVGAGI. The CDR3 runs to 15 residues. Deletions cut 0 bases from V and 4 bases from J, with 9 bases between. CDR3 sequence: CASSYSGFFTGELFF. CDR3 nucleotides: TGTGCCAGCAGTTACTCGGGATTCTTCACCGGGGAGCTGTTTTTT.

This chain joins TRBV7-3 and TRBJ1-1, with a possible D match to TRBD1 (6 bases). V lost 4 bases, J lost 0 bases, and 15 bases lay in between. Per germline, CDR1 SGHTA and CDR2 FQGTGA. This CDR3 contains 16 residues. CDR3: CASSSQGGGMNTEAFF. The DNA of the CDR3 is TGTGCCAGCAGCTCCCAGGGAGGGGGGATGAACACTGAAGCTTTCTTT.

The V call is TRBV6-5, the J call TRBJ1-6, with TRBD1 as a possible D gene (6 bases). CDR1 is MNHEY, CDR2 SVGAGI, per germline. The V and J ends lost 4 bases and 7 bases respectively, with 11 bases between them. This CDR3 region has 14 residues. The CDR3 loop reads CASSSGAGNSPLHF. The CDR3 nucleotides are TGTGCCAGCAGTTCGGGGGCAGGAAATTCACCCCTCCACTTT.

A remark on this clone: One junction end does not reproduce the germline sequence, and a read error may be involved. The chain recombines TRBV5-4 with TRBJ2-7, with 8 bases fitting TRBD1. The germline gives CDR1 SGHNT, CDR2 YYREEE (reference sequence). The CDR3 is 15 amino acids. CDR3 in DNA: TGCGCCAGCAGCCACTCCGGGACAGGAGACTACGAGCAGTACTTC. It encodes CASSHSGTGDYEQYF.

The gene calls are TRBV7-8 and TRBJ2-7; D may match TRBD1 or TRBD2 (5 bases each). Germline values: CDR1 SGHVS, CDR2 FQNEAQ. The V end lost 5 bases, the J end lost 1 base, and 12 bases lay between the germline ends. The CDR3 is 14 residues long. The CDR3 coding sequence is TGTGCCAGCAGCCCCTGGGGGACGTCCTACGAGCAGTACTTC. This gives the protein CASSPWGTSYEQYF.

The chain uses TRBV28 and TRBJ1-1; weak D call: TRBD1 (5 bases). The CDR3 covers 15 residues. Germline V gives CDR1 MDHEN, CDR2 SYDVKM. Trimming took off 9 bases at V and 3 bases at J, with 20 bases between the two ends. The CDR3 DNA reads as TGTGCCAGTTCTCCGCCGGCTGGGGGATACACTGAAGCTTTCTTT. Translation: CASSPPAGGYTEAFF.

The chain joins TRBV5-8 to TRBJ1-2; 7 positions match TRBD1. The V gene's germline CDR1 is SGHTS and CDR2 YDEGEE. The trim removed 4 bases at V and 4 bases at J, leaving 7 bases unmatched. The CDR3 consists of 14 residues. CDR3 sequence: CASSRTGVFYGYTF. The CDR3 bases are TGTGCCAGCAGCCGAACAGGGGTGTTCTATGGCTACACCTTC.

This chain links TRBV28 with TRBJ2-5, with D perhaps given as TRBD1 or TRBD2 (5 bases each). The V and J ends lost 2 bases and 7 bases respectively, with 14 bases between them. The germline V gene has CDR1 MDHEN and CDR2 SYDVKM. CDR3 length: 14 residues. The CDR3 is CASSLQLTGGTQYF. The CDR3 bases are TGTGCCAGCAGTTTACAACTCACAGGAGGGACCCAGTACTTC. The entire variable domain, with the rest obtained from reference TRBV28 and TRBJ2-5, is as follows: DVKVTQSSRYLVKRTGEKVFLECVQDMDHENMFWYRQDPGLGLRLIYFSYDVKMKEKGDIPEGYSVSREKKERFSLILESASTNQTSMYLCASSLQLTGGTQYFGPGTRLLVL.

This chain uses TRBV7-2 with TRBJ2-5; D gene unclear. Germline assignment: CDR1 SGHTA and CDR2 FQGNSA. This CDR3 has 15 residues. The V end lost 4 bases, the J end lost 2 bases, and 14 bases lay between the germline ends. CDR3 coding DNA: TGTGCCAGCAGCTCTGACGGACGGAGACAAGAGACCCAGTACTTC. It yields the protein CASSSDGRRQETQYF.

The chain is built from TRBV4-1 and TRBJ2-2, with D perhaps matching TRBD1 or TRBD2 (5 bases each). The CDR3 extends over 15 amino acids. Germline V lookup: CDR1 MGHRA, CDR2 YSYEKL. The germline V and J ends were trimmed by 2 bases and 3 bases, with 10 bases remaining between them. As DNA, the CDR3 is TGCGCCAGCAGCCAATGGGGCGGGTACACCGGGGAGCTGTTTTTT. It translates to CASSQWGGYTGELFF.

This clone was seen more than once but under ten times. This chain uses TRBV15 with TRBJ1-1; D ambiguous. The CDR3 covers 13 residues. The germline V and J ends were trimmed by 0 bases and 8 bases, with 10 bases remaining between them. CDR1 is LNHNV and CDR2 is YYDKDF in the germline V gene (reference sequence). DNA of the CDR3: TGTGCCACCAGCAGAGATCTCAGTAGGGAAGCTTTCTTT. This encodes CATSRDLSREAFF.

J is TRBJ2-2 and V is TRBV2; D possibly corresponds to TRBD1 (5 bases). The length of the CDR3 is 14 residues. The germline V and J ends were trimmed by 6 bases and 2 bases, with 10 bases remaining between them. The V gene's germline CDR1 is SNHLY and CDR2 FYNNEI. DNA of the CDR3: TGTGCCAGCAGGGTTGACAGAAACACCGGGGAGCTGTTTTTT. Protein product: CASRVDRNTGELFF.

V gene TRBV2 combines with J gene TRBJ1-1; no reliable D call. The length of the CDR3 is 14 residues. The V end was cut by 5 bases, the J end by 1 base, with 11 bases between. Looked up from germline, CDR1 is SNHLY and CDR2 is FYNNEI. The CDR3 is CASSLEEGNTEAFF. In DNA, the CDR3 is TGTGCCAGCAGTCTGGAAGAAGGGAACACTGAAGCTTTCTTT. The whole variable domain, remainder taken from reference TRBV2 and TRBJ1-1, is EPEVTQTPSHQVTQMGQEVILRCVPISNHLYFYWYRQILGQKVEFLVSFYNNEISEKSEIFDDQFSVERPDGSNFTLKIRSTKLEDSAMYFCASSLEEGNTEAFFGQGTRLTVV.

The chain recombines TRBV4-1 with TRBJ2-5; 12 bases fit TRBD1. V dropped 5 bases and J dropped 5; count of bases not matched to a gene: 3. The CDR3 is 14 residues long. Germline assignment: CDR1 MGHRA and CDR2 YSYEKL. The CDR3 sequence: CASSGTGGRETQYF. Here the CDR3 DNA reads TGCGCCAGCAGCGGGACAGGGGGCCGGGAGACCCAGTACTTC.